This T cell receptor beta chain was recorded in a study of T cells in Graves' hyperthyroidism and ophthalmopathy. Study-wide findings and caveats: Patients with ophthalmopathy were separated from those with stable hyperthyroidism by a 13 V-J model. Before onset, ophthalmopathy was predicted by the model a median 6.5 months earlier.

This CDR3 has 12 residues. The germline V and J ends were trimmed by 3 bases and 0 bases, with 5 bases remaining between them. Per the germline V gene, CDR1 is DFQATT and CDR2 is SNEGSKA (reference sequence). This clonotype occurred many times. Its target is not known. Amplification targeted TCR beta CDR3 regions from RNA transcripts. Initially, a first-round RT-PCR of the TCR CDR3 employed the HTBI primer set. TCRdb analysed the multiplex PCR reads with MiXCR anew, one entry per CDR3 protein. The table includes about 700,000 distinct CDR3 sequences, nearly 45% detected once. The source of this sequence is an adult man with Graves' disease, either hyperthyroidism or ophthalmopathy (not recorded which). This sequence joins TRBV20-1 and TRBJ1-2; D call uncertain. Sequencing used peripheral blood or thyroid tissue (not recorded which). In DNA form, the CDR3 reads TGCAGTGCTAGTACGACTAACTATGGCTACACCTTC. This sequence encodes CSASTTNYGYTF.